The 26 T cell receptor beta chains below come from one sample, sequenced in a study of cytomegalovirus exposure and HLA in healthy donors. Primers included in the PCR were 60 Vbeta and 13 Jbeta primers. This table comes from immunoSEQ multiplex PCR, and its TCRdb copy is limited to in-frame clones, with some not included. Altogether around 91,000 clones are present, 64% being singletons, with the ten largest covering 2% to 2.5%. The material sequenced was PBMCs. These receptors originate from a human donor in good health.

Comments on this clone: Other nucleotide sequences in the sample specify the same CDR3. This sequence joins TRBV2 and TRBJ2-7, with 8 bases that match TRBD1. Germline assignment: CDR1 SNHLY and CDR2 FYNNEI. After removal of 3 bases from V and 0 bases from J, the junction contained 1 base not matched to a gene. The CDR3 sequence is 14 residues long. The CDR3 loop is CASSEQGASYEQYF. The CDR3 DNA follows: TGTGCCAGCAGTGAGCAGGGGGCCTCCTACGAGCAGTACTTC.

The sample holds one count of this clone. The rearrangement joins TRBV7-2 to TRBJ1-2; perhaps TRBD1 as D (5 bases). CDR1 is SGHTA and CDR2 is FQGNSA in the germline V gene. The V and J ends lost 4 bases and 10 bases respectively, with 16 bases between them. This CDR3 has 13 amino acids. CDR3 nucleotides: TGTGCCAGCAGCTCCCCTACTTCGGGGGTCTACACCTTC. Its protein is CASSSPTSGVYTF.

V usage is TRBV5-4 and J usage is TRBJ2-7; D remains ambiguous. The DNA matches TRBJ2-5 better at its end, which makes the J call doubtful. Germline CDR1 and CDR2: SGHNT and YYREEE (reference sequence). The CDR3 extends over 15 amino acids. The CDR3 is CASSLSRMAQETQYF. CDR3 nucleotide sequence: TGTGCCAGCAGCTTGAGCAGGATGGCGCAAGAGACCCAGTACTTC.

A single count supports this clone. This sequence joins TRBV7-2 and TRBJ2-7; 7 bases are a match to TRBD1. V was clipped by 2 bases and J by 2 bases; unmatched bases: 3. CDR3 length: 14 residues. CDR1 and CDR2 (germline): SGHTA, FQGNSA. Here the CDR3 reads CASSLRDSPYEQYF. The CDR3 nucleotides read TGTGCCAGCAGCTTAAGGGACAGTCCCTACGAGCAGTACTTC.

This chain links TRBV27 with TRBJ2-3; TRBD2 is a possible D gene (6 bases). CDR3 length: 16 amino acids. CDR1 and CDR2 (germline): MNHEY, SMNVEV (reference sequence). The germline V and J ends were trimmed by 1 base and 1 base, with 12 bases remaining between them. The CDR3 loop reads CASSLLIGGGTDTQYF. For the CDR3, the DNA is TGTGCCAGCAGTTTATTGATCGGGGGAGGCACAGATACGCAGTATTTT.

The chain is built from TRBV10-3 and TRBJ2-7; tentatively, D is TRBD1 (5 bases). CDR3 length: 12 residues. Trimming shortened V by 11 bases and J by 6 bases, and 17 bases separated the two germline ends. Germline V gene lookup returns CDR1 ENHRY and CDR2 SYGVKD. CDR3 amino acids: CASGPGKGEQYF. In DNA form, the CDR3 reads TGTGCCTCCGGGCCAGGGAAGGGCGAGCAGTACTTC.

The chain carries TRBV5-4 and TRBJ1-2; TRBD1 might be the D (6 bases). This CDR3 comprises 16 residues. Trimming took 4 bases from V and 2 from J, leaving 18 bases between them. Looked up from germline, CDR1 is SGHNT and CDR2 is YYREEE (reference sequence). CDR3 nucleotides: TGTGCCAGCAGCCCCATCGGCCAGGGGAAAAACTATGGCTACACCTTC. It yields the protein CASSPIGQGKNYGYTF.

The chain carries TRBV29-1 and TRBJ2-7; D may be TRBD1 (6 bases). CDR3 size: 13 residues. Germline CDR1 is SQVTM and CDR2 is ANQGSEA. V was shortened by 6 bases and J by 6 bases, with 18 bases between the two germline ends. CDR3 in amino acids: CSVGKQGVGEQYF. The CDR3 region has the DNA TGCAGCGTGGGTAAACAGGGTGTGGGCGAGCAGTACTTC.

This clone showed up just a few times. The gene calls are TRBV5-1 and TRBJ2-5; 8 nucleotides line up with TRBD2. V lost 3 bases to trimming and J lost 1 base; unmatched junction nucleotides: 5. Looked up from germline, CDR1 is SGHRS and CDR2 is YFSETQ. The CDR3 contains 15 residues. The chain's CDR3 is CASSYSGTSQETQYF. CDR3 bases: TGCGCCAGCAGCTATTCCGGGACTAGCCAAGAGACCCAGTACTTC. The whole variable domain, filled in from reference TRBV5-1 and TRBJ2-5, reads KAGVTQTPRYLIKTRGQQVTLSCSPISGHRSVSWYQQTPGQGLQFLFEYFSETQRNKGNFPGRFSGRQFSNSRSEMNVSTLELGDSALYLCASSYSGTSQETQYFGPGTRLLVL.

The CDR3 DNA is TGTGCCAGCAGCCGGGGACAGGGGAGGTACGAGCAGTACTTC. Amino acids: CASSRGQGRYEQYF. This chain connects TRBV11-2 to TRBJ2-7, with 10 bases matching TRBD1. With 5 bases clipped from V and 4 bases from J, the junction kept 5 bases outside the gene matches. Germline V gene data show CDR1 as SGHAT and CDR2 as FQNNGV. The CDR3 runs 14 residues. The full variable domain, its missing parts supplied by reference TRBV11-2 and TRBJ2-7, is EAGVAQSPRYKIIEKRQSVAFWCNPISGHATLYWYQQILGQGPKLLIQFQNNGVVDDSQLPKDRFSAERLKGVDSTLKIQPAKLEDSAVYLCASSRGQGRYEQYFGPGTRLTVT.

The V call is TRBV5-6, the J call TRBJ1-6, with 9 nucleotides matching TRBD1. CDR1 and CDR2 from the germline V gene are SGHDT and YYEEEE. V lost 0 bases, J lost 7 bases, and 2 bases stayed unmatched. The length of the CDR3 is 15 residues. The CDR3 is CASSLEGTGNSPLHF. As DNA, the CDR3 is TGTGCCAGCAGCTTGGAAGGGACAGGGAATTCACCCCTCCACTTT. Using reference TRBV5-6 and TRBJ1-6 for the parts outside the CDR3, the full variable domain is DAGVTQSPTHLIKTRGQQVTLRCSPKSGHDTVSWYQQALGQGPQFIFQYYEEEERQRGNFPDRFSGHQFPNYSSELNVNALLLGDSALYLCASSLEGTGNSPLHFGNGTRLTVT.

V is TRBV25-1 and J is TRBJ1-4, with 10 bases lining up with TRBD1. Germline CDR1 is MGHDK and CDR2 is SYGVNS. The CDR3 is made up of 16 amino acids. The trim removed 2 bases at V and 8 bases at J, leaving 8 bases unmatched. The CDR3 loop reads CASSEGGQGVLEKLFF. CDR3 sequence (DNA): TGTGCCAGCAGTGAAGGAGGACAGGGGGTTTTGGAAAAACTGTTTTTT.

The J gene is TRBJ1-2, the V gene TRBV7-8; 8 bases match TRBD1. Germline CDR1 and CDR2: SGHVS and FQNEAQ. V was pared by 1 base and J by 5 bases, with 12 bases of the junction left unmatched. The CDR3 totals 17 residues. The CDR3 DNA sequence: TGTGCCAGCAGCTTAGGATATGAGACAGGGGTTTGGTATGGCTACACCTTC. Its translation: CASSLGYETGVWYGYTF.

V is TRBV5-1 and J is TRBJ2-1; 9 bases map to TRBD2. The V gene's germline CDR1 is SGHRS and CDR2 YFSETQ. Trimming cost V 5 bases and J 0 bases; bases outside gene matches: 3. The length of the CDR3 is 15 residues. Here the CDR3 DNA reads TGCGCCAGCAGGCCGCGGGGGGGCTCCTACAATGAGCAGTTCTTC. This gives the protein CASRPRGGSYNEQFF.

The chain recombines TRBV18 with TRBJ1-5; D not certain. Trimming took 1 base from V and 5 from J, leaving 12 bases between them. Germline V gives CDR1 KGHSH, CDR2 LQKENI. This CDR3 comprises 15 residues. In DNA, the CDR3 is TGTGCCAGCTCACCACTACAAGGGAGTGATCAGCCCCAGCATTTT. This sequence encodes CASSPLQGSDQPQHF. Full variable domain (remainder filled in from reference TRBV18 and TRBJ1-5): NAGVMQNPRHLVRRRGQEARLRCSPMKGHSHVYWYRQLPEEGLKFMVYLQKENIIDESGMPKERFSAEFPKEGPSILRIQQVVRGDSAAYFCASSPLQGSDQPQHFGDGTRLSIL.

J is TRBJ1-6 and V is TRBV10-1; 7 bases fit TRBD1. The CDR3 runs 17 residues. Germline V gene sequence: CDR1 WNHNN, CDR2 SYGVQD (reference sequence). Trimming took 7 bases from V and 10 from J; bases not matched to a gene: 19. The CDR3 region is CASIRVDYRGWGSPLHF. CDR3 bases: TGCGCCAGCATACGGGTAGACTACAGGGGATGGGGGTCACCCCTCCACTTT.

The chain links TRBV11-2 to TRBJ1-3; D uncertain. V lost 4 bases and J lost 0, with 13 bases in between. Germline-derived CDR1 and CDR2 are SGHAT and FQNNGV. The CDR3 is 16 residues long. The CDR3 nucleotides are TGTGCCAGCAGCTCCCAGAACAGTGGCTCTGGAAACACCATATATTTT. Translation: CASSSQNSGSGNTIYF. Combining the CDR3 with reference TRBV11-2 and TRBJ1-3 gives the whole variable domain EAGVAQSPRYKIIEKRQSVAFWCNPISGHATLYWYQQILGQGPKLLIQFQNNGVVDDSQLPKDRFSAERLKGVDSTLKIQPAKLEDSAVYLCASSSQNSGSGNTIYFGEGSWLTVV.

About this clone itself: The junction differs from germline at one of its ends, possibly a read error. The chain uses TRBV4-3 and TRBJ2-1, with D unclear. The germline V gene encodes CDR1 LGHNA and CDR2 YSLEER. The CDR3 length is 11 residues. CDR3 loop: CASSQDWYMVF. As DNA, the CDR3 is TGCGCCAGCAGCCAAGATTGGTACATGGTCTTC.

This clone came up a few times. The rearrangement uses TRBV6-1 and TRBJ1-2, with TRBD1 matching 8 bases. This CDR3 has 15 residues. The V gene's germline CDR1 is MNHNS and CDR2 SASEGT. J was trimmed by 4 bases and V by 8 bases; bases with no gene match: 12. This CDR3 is CASGPGTGVLYGYTF. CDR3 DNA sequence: TGTGCCAGCGGGCCCGGGACAGGCGTTCTCTATGGCTACACCTTC.

CDR3: CASSFTDKDSGGTQYF. The CDR3 region has the DNA TGTGCCAGCAGCTTCACCGATAAGGACAGTGGGGGGACCCAGTACTTC. V and J are TRBV7-9 and TRBJ2-5; a weak D match, TRBD1 (6 bases). V lost 3 bases and J lost 7, with 21 bases in between. The CDR3 spans 16 residues. In germline, CDR1 is SEHNR, CDR2 FQNEAQ (reference sequence).

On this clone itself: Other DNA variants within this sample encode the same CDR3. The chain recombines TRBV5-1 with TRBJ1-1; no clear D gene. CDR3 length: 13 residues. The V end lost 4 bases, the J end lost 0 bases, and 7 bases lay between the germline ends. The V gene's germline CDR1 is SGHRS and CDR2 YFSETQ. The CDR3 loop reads CASSRDMNTEAFF. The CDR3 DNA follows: TGCGCCAGCAGCCGCGACATGAACACTGAAGCTTTCTTT.

The CDR3 sequence: CASSSLDRVSEQYF. CDR3 coding DNA: TGTGCCAGCAGCTCTCTGGACAGGGTTTCCGAGCAGTACTTC. This chain links TRBV7-2 with TRBJ2-5; 8 nucleotides align to TRBD1. The end of the DNA aligns better with TRBJ2-7, so the J call may be wrong. This CDR3 comprises 14 residues. Germline lookup yields CDR1 SGHTA and CDR2 FQGNSA.

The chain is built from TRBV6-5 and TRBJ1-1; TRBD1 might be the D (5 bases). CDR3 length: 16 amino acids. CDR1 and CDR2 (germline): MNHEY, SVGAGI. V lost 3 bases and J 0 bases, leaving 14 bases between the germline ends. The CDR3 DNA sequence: TGTGCCAGCAGTTATCGACAGAGTTTCATGAACACTGAAGCTTTCTTT. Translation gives CASSYRQSFMNTEAFF.

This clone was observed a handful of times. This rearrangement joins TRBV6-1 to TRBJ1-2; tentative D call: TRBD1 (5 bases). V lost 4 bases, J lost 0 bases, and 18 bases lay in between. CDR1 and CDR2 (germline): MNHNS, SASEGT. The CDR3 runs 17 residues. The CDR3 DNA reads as TGTGCCAGCAGTGGGGGCCCTCGGGGGGGACCTAACTATGGCTACACCTTC. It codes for CASSGGPRGGPNYGYTF.

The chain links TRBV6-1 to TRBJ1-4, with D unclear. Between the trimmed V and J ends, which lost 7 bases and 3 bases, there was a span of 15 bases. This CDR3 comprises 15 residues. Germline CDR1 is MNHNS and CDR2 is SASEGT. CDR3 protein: CASNSRPGANEKLFF. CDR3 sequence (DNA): TGTGCCAGCAATAGCCGACCGGGAGCTAATGAAAAACTGTTTTTT.

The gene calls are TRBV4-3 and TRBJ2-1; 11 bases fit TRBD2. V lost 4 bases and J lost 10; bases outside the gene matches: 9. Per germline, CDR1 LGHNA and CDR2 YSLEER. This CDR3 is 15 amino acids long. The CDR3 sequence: CASSPTGLAAEEQFF. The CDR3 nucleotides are TGCGCCAGCAGCCCTACGGGACTAGCGGCTGAAGAGCAGTTCTTC.